The 27 T cell receptor beta chains listed next were all sequenced from one sample in a study of molecular identifiers for immune sequencing clone quantification. TCRdb re-called the PCR reads with MiXCR, one entry per CDR3 protein. The sample holds about half a million distinct CDR3 sequences; 20% to 25% are singletons and the top ten take approximately 0.84%. Material for sequencing was naive CD8+ T cells from blood, with Jurkat cell RNA spiked in. The subset was: FACS-sorted CD8+CD4-CCR7+CD45RA+ naive T cells. Receptor source: a human donor in good health. Some libraries in this study had Jurkat cell RNA spiked in.

This clonotype was counted many times. V and J are TRBV4-1 and TRBJ1-2, with 7 bases matching TRBD1. V lost 3 bases, J lost 3 bases, and 4 bases stayed unmatched. The CDR3 totals 14 residues. Looked up from germline, CDR1 is MGHRA and CDR2 is YSYEKL. DNA for the CDR3: TGCGCCAGCAGCCAGGGAACAGGGGACTATGGCTACACCTTC. It yields the protein CASSQGTGDYGYTF.

This clonotype occurred a few times. V is TRBV3-1 and J is TRBJ2-7; D might be TRBD2 (5 bases). Trimming cost V 0 bases and J 0 bases, with 18 bases left between them. The CDR3 is 18 residues long. Germline V gene lookup returns CDR1 LGHDT and CDR2 YNNKEL (reference sequence). The CDR3 region has the DNA TGTGCCAGCAGCCAAGATCTGGTAGACGGGATGAGCTCCTACGAGCAGTACTTC. Its translation is CASSQDLVDGMSSYEQYF.

Regarding this clonotype: One end of the junction fails to match germline, which may point to a read error. The chain joins TRBV7-9 to TRBJ2-1; D is undetermined. This CDR3 has 11 residues. In germline, CDR1 is SEHNR, CDR2 FQNEAQ (reference sequence). Here the CDR3 reads CASSHGNERFF. The CDR3, as DNA: TGTGCCAGCAGCCATGGGAATGAGCGGTTCTTC.

The V call is TRBV14, the J call TRBJ2-1, with 15 bases fitting TRBD2. Germline CDR1 and CDR2: SGHDN and FVKESK. The CDR3 contains 17 residues. Trimming removed 3 bases from V and 7 bases from J; junction bases left unmatched: 7. In DNA, the CDR3 is TGTGCCAGCAGCCACGGACTAGCGGGAGGGCGAAGGAATGAGCAGTTCTTC. This codes for CASSHGLAGGRRNEQFF.

The CDR3: CASSQEVGLDELFF. CDR3 sequence (DNA): TGCGCCAGCAGCCAAGAGGTCGGTTTGGATGAGCTGTTTTTT. The chain is built from TRBV4-1 and TRBJ2-2; D not certain. The V gene lost 0 bases and the J gene lost 11 bases, with 13 bases spanning the gap. The CDR3 is 14 residues long. Germline values: CDR1 MGHRA, CDR2 YSYEKL.

This chain joins TRBV19 and TRBJ2-7; D not resolved. Germline lookup yields CDR1 LNHDA and CDR2 SQIVND (reference sequence). The CDR3 is made up of 12 amino acids. Trimming cost V 3 bases and J 3 bases, with 6 bases left between them. The CDR3 DNA reads as TGTGCCAGTAGTATGGTGGGCTACGAGCAGTACTTC. Translating it yields CASSMVGYEQYF. The full variable domain, rest sourced from reference TRBV19 and TRBJ2-7, is DGGITQSPKYLFRKEGQNVTLSCEQNLNHDAMYWYRQDPGQGLRLIYYSQIVNDFQKGDIAEGYSVSREKKESFPLTVTSAQKNPTAFYLCASSMVGYEQYFGPGTRLTVT.

Worth noting for this clonotype: Possible read error: a much larger clone is one base away. This sequence joins TRBV5-1 and TRBJ2-7, with D possibly matching TRBD1 (6 bases). The V end was cut by 6 bases, the J end by 0 bases, with 16 bases between. Germline assignment: CDR1 SGHRS and CDR2 YFSETQ. The CDR3 is made up of 15 amino acids. CDR3 sequence reads: CASNAYDRISYEQYF. In DNA form, the CDR3 reads TGCGCCAGCAATGCTTACGACAGGATCTCCTACGAGCAGTACTTC.

The CDR3 reads CASSLVEGTEAFF. The CDR3 DNA reads as TGTGCCAGCAGCTTAGTAGAGGGGACTGAAGCTTTCTTT. The chain links TRBV7-9 to TRBJ1-1; the D gene is possibly TRBD1 (5 bases). The V gene's germline CDR1 is SEHNR and CDR2 FQNEAQ (reference sequence). CDR3 length equals 13 residues. V shed 1 base and J shed 5 bases, with 8 bases lying between them.

This clonotype was seen at least ten times. This chain uses TRBV9 with TRBJ2-7; TRBD2 matches at 13 bases. V was pared by 3 bases and J by 4 bases, with 1 base of the junction left unmatched. The CDR3 runs 14 residues. Per the germline V gene, CDR1 is SGDLS and CDR2 is YYNGEE. The CDR3 loop reads CASSGTSGSYEQYF. The CDR3 nucleotides are TGTGCCAGCAGCGGGACTAGCGGGAGTTACGAGCAGTACTTC.

This clonotype was seen only a few times. This chain joins TRBV29-1 and TRBJ2-5; 8 bases map to TRBD2. The CDR3 runs 16 residues. Germline trimming cut 1 base from V and 5 bases from J; bases unmatched to any gene: 12. The germline gives CDR1 SQVTM, CDR2 ANQGSEA. CDR3 nucleotides: TGCAGCGTTGAAGTTTTAGCGGGGACCTTTTGGGAGACCCAGTACTTC. Translated: CSVEVLAGTFWETQYF.

This clonotype was recorded many times. This chain uses TRBV25-1 with TRBJ2-7; D call uncertain. Trimming took off 3 bases at V and 3 bases at J, with 6 bases between the two ends. From germline, CDR1 is MGHDK and CDR2 SYGVNS. CDR3 length: 12 residues. CDR3 sequence: CASSDTVYEQYF. CDR3 nucleotide sequence: TGTGCCAGCAGTGACACAGTCTACGAGCAGTACTTC.

This clonotype was seen many times. The V and J genes are TRBV5-1 and TRBJ1-1; TRBD1 might be the D (6 bases). V was trimmed by 5 bases and J by 11 bases, leaving 13 bases between them. This CDR3 is built from 11 residues. Per the germline V gene, CDR1 is SGHRS and CDR2 is YFSETQ. CDR3 loop: CASSEQGSAFF. For the CDR3, the DNA is TGCGCCAGCAGTGAACAGGGAAGTGCTTTCTTT.

This chain connects TRBV19 to TRBJ1-1; no definite D call. Trimming took off 4 bases at V and 11 bases at J, with 17 bases between the two ends. This CDR3 has 13 amino acids. Germline CDR1 LNHDA, CDR2 SQIVND (reference sequence). CDR3 nucleotides: TGTGCCAGTAGTACGACAAGCGTCCGGGGTGCTTTCTTT. It codes for CASSTTSVRGAFF.

The chain combines TRBV11-2 with TRBJ2-1; TRBD2 matches 11 bases. The V gene's germline CDR1 is SGHAT and CDR2 FQNNGV. The CDR3 spans 16 residues. With 7 bases clipped from V and 3 bases from J, the junction kept 8 bases outside the gene matches. CDR3: CASIEMTSGVYNEQFF. Here the CDR3 DNA reads TGTGCCAGCATCGAGATGACTAGCGGGGTCTACAATGAGCAGTTCTTC.

This clonotype was detected only once. The rearrangement joins TRBV21-1 to TRBJ2-3; the table calls TRBD2, which could not be checked here. TRBV21-1 is designated a pseudogene. This CDR3 comprises 16 residues. The CDR3 region has the DNA TGTGCCAGCAGCAGGTGGCGGGGGGGGAAAACAGATACGCAGTATTTT. Translation gives CASSRWRGGKTDTQYF.

On this clonotype: This may arise from a read error, as a much more abundant clone is one base away. This chain uses TRBV7-9 with TRBJ2-7; D is uncertain. The J call may be faulty, since TRBJ2-1 better matches the DNA end. This CDR3 spans 13 amino acids. Germline CDR1 reads SEHNR; CDR2 reads FQNEAQ (reference sequence). The CDR3 loop reads CASSPPVRYEQFF. CDR3 bases: TGTGCCAGCAGCCCACCAGTCCGCTACGAGCAGTTCTTC.

V is TRBV27 and J is TRBJ2-7, with 10 positions matching TRBD2. The V gene's germline CDR1 is MNHEY and CDR2 SMNVEV (reference sequence). CDR3 length: 15 residues. V lost 2 bases and J lost 3; bases outside the gene matches: 4. The CDR3 spells CASSLKSGGGYEQYF. CDR3 bases: TGTGCCAGCAGTTTAAAAAGCGGGGGGGGCTACGAGCAGTACTTC.

This clonotype has a count of ten or more. CDR3 in DNA: TGTGCCAGCCTAACTAGCGGGGGGCGCACAGATACGCAGTATTTT. Amino acid sequence: CASLTSGGRTDTQYF. The chain uses TRBV12-3 or TRBV12-4 and TRBJ2-3; TRBD2 aligns across 12 bases. The CDR3 extends over 15 amino acids. V shed 8 bases, J shed 1 base, and the junction held 4 bases outside the gene matches.

V gene TRBV2 combines with J gene TRBJ2-1; 8 nucleotides match TRBD1. CDR1 is SNHLY and CDR2 is FYNNEI in the germline V gene. With V trimmed by 6 bases and J by 4 bases, 8 bases remained unmatched. The CDR3 loop spans 15 amino acids. The CDR3 protein is CASRYQTGEYNEQFF. In DNA, the CDR3 is TGTGCCAGCAGATATCAGACAGGGGAATACAATGAGCAGTTCTTC.

A few counts support this clonotype. This chain links TRBV4-1 with TRBJ2-3; 9 bases align to TRBD1. The CDR3 runs 15 residues. The V segment lost 4 bases and the J segment 2 bases; nucleotides outside the gene matches: 4. Germline V gene lookup returns CDR1 MGHRA and CDR2 YSYEKL. The CDR3 coding sequence is TGCGCCAGCAGCCCCGGACAGGGGCACACAGATACGCAGTATTTT. Translating gives CASSPGQGHTDTQYF.

Worth noting for this clonotype: Since the CDR3 does not end with the conserved phenylalanine or tryptophan, this likely comes from a read error. The chain uses TRBV25-1 and TRBJ1-1, with D maybe TRBD1 (5 bases). Trimming took 4 bases from V and 3 from J, leaving 15 bases between them. The CDR3 length is 15 residues. Per germline, CDR1 MGHDK and CDR2 SYGVNS. CDR3 nucleotide sequence: TGTGCCAGCAGTGTCAGGGCGGACGGGTACACTGAAGCTTTCTCT. Encoded protein: CASSVRADGYTEAFS.

J is TRBJ2-5 and V is TRBV6-2 or TRBV6-3; 9 positions agree with TRBD2. Trimming removed 7 bases from V and 1 base from J; junction bases left unmatched: 4. This CDR3 region has 14 residues. The germline V gene has CDR1 MNHEY and CDR2 SVGEGT. CDR3 sequence reads: CASNLSGSQETQYF. In DNA, the CDR3 is TGTGCCAGCAACCTTAGCGGGAGCCAAGAGACCCAGTACTTC.

This clonotype was seen more than once but under ten times. The genes are TRBV24-1 and TRBJ2-2, with TRBD1 matching 10 bases. This CDR3 contains 16 residues. Losses at the gene ends were 2 bases for V and 5 bases for J; bases not matched to a gene: 4. Germline loops: CDR1 KGHDR, CDR2 SFDVKD. The chain's CDR3 is CATSDSTGGWTGELFF. The DNA for the CDR3 is TGTGCCACCAGTGATTCGACAGGGGGCTGGACCGGGGAGCTGTTTTTT.

This clonotype has a handful of counts. The chain has TRBV13 and TRBJ2-7, with TRBD1 matching 7 bases. The J segment lost 2 bases and the V segment lost 4 bases, leaving 8 bases of the junction unmatched. The CDR3 is 15 residues long. Germline V gives CDR1 PRHDT, CDR2 FYEKMQ (reference sequence). The CDR3 here is CASSSTTGSTYEQYF. The CDR3 DNA reads as TGTGCCAGCAGCTCGACGACAGGGTCGACCTACGAGCAGTACTTC.

This rearrangement joins TRBV19 to TRBJ1-1, with D unclear. This CDR3 spans 13 amino acids. V was clipped by 5 bases and J by 4 bases, with 11 bases between them. Germline CDR1 and CDR2: LNHDA and SQIVND (reference sequence). This CDR3 is CASSFPWTTEAFF. The CDR3 bases are TGTGCCAGTAGTTTCCCCTGGACCACTGAAGCTTTCTTT.

This clonotype was seen more than once but under ten times. The V gene is TRBV20-1, the J gene TRBJ2-1; D possibly corresponds to TRBD2 (6 bases). Germline CDR1 is DFQATT and CDR2 is SNEGSKA (reference sequence). The V and J ends lost 6 bases and 3 bases respectively, with 18 bases between them. The CDR3 totals 15 residues. In DNA form, the CDR3 reads TGCAGTGCCAGGCCCAGCGGAGGGGTCTACAATGAGCAGTTCTTC. Amino acids: CSARPSGGVYNEQFF.

This clonotype was detected only a few times. The rearrangement joins TRBV5-3 to TRBJ2-5; D remains unclear. TRBV5-3 is an ORF, and what it does is uncertain. The germline V and J ends were trimmed by 8 bases and 3 bases, with 14 bases remaining between them. This CDR3 has 13 amino acids. CDR3: CASSTGPKETQYF. The CDR3 nucleotides are TGTGCCAGCAGCACCGGCCCAAAAGAGACCCAGTACTTC.